This TCR beta chain is drawn from a study of cytomegalovirus exposure and HLA in healthy donors. Across the study: Among the 350 to 400 donors who were genotyped, about 80% fell in the genetic ancestry cluster that is associated with self-reported Caucasian donors.

V lost 0 bases to trimming and J lost 1 base, with 7 bases between them. The CDR3 spans 14 residues. Germline values: CDR1 SGDLS, CDR2 YYNGEE. Primers for the PCR totalled 60 Vbeta and 13 Jbeta. Sequencing was performed with immunoSEQ multiplex PCR; in TCRdb, only in-frame clones are kept and a portion is missing. The table records around 130,000 clones, 77% of them present only once. The material sequenced was PBMCs. The V call is TRBV9, the J call TRBJ1-2; D might be TRBD1 (6 bases). The sequence came from a man younger than 35 in good health and CMV-seropositive. The CDR3 DNA follows: TGTGCCAGCAGCGTAGACAGGGTTAACTATGGCTACACCTTC. The encoded protein is CASSVDRVNYGYTF.